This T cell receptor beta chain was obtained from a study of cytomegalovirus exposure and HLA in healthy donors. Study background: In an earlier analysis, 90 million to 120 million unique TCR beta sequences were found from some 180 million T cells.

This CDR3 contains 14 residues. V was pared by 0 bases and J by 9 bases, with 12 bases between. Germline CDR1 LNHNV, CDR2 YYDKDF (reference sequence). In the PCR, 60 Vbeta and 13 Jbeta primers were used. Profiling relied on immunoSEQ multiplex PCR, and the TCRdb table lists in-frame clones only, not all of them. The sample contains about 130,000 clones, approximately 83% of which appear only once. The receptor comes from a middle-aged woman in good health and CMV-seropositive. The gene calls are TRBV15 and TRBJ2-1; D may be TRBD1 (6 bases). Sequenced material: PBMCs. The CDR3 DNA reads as TGTGCCACCAGCAGAGATAGGGCCAGGGGTGAGCAGTTCTTC. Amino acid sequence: CATSRDRARGEQFF.